The entry below describes one T cell receptor (beta chain). Its antigen is undetermined. This CDR3 has 14 residues. The germline gives CDR1 LNHNV, CDR2 YYDKDF (reference sequence). With V trimmed by 5 bases and J by 5 bases, 4 bases remained unmatched. The PCR used 60 Vbeta and 13 Jbeta primers. Assay used: immunoSEQ multiplex PCR; TCRdb lists only in-frame clones, some missing. The sample shows about 110,000 clones, under 85% of them seen only once. The data are from a study of cytomegalovirus exposure and HLA in healthy donors. Notes on the study in general: Highest at DRB1 and lowest at HLA-C, TCR association rates differed among HLA loci in a later analysis.

V gene TRBV15 combines with J gene TRBJ2-3; 10 bases are a match to TRBD1. Input material: PBMCs. The sequence was obtained from a man aged 25 to 40 in good health and CMV-seropositive. The CDR3 DNA is TGTGCCACCAGCCTAGACAGGGGGCAAGATACGCAGTATTTT. It specifies CATSLDRGQDTQYF.